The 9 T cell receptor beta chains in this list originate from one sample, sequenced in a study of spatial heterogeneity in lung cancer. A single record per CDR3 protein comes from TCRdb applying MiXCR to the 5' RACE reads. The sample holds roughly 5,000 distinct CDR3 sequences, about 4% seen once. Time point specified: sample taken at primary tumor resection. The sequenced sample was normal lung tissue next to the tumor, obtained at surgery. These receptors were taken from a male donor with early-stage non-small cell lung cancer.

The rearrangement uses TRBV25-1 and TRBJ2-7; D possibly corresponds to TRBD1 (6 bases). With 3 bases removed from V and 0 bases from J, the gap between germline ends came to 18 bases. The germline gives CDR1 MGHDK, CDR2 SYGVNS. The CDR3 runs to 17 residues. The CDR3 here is CASSEGAGPRNSYEQYF. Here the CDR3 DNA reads TGTGCCAGCAGTGAGGGGGCTGGCCCCCGGAACTCCTACGAGCAGTACTTC.

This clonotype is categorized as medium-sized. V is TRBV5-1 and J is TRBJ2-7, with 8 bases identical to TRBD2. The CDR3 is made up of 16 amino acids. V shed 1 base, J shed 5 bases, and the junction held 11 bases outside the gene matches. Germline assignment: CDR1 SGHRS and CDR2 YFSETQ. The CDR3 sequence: CASSLWAGGRGDEQYF. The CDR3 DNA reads TGCGCCAGCAGCTTGTGGGCGGGAGGCCGCGGAGACGAGCAGTACTTC.

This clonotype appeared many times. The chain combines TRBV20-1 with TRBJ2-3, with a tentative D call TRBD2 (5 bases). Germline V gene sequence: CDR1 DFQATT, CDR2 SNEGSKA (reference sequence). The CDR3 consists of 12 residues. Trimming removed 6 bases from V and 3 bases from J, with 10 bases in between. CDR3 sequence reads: CSATDSTDTQYF. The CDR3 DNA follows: TGCAGTGCAACGGACTCGACAGATACGCAGTATTTT.

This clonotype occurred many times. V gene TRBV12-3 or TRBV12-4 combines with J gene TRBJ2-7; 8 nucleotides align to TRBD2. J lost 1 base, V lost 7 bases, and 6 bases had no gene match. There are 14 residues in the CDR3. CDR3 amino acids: CASTLAGLSYEQYF. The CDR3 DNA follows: TGTGCCAGCACCTTAGCGGGACTATCCTACGAGCAGTACTTC.

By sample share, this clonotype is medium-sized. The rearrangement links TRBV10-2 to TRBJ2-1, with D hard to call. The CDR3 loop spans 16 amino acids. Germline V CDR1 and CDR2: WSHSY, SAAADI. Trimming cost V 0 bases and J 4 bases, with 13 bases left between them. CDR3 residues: CASSESGELRYNEQFF. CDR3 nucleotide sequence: TGCGCCAGCAGTGAGTCAGGAGAACTCAGGTACAATGAGCAGTTCTTC.

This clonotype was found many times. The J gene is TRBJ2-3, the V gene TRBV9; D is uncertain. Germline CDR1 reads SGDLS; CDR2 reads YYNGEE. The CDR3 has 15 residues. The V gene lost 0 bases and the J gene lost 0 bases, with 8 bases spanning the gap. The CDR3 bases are TGTGCCAGCAGCGTAGTACACGCTAGCACAGATACGCAGTATTTT. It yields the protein CASSVVHASTDTQYF. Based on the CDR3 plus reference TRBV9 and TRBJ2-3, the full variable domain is DSGVTQTPKHLITATGQRVTLRCSPRSGDLSVYWYQQSLDQGLQFLIQYYNGEERAKGNILERFSAQQFPDLHSELNLSSLELGDSALYFCASSVVHASTDTQYFGPGTRLTVL.

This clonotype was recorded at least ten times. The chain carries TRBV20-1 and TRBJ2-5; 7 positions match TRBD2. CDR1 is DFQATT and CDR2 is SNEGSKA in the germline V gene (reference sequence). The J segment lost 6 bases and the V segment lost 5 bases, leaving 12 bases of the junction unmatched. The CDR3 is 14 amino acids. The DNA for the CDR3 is TGCAGTGCTGTGGGAGGGGACGCTCTTAAGACCCAGTACTTC. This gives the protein CSAVGGDALKTQYF.

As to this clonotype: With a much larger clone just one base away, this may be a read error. The CDR3 sequence: CASNSGGPRGEQYF. In DNA, the CDR3 is TGTGCCAGCAATAGCGGGGGTCCGAGAGGTGAGCAGTACTTC. The rearrangement uses TRBV6-6 and TRBJ2-1; 9 bases fit TRBD2. The end of the DNA fits TRBJ2-7 better, so the J call may be wrong. This CDR3 is built from 14 residues. Germline CDR1 and CDR2: MNHNY and SVGAGI (reference sequence).

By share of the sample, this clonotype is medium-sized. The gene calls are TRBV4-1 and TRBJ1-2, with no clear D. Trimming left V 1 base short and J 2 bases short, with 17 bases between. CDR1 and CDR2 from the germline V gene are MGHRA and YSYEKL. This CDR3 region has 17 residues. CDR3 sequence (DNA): TGCGCCAGCAGCCAAGTGCCCGGGCCCTCTGACAACTATGGCTACACCTTC. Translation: CASSQVPGPSDNYGYTF.